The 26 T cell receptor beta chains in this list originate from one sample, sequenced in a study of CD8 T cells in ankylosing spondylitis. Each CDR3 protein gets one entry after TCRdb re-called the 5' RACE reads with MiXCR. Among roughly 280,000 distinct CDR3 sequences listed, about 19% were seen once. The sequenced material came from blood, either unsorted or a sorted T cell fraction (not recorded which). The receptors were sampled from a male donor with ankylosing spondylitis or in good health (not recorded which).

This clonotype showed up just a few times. The CDR3 reads CASSFTGSNQPQHF. The CDR3 region has the DNA TGTGCCAGCAGCTTTACTGGGTCCAATCAGCCCCAGCATTTT. This sequence joins TRBV7-9 and TRBJ1-5, with D hard to call. Germline CDR1 and CDR2: SEHNR and FQNEAQ (reference sequence). Trimming stripped 3 bases from V and 3 bases from J, with 9 bases between. This CDR3 region has 14 residues.

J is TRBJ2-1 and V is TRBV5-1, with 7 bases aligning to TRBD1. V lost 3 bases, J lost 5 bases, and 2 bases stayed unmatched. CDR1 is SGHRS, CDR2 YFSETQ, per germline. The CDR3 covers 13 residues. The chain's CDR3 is CASSSTGNNEQFF. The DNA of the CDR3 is TGCGCCAGCAGCTCGACAGGGAACAATGAGCAGTTCTTC. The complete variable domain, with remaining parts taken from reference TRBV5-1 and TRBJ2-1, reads KAGVTQTPRYLIKTRGQQVTLSCSPISGHRSVSWYQQTPGQGLQFLFEYFSETQRNKGNFPGRFSGRQFSNSRSEMNVSTLELGDSALYLCASSSTGNNEQFFGPGTRLTVL.

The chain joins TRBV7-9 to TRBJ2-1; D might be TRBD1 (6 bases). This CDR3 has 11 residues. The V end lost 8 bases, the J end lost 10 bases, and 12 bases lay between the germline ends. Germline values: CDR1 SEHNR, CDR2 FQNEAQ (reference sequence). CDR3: CASHQGKEQFF. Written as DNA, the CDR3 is TGTGCCAGCCACCAGGGGAAGGAGCAGTTCTTC.

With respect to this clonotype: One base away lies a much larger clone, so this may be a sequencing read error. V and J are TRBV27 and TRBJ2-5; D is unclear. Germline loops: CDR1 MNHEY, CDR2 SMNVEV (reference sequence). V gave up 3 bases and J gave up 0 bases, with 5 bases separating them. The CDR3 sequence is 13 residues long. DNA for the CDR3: TGTGCCAGCAGTTTTGGGAACCAAGAGACCCAGTACTTC. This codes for CASSFGNQETQYF.

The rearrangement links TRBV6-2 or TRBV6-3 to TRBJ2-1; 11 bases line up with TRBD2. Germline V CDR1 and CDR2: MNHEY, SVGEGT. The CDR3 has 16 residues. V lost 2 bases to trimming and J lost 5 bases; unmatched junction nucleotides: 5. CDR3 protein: CASSYTTSGTNNEQFF. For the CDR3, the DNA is TGTGCCAGCAGTTACACGACTAGCGGGACAAACAATGAGCAGTTCTTC.

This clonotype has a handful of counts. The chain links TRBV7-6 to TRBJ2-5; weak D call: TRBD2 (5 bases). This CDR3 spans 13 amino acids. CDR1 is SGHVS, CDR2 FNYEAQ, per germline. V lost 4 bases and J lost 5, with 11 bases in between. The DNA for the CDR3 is TGTGCCAGCAGCTCCATCCGAGGGGAGACCCAGTACTTC. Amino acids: CASSSIRGETQYF.

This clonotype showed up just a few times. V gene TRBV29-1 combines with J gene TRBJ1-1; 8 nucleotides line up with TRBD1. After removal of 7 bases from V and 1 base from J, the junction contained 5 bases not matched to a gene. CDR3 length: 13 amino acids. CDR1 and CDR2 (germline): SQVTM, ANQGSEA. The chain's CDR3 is CSALDRANTEAFF. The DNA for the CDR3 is TGCAGCGCCCTGGACAGGGCGAACACTGAAGCTTTCTTT.

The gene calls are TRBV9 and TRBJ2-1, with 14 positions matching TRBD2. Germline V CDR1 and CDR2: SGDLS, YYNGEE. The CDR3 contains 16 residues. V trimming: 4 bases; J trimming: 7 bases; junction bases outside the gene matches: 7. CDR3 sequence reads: CASSPSGTSGRNEQFF. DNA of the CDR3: TGTGCCAGCAGCCCATCGGGGACTAGCGGGAGAAATGAGCAGTTCTTC.

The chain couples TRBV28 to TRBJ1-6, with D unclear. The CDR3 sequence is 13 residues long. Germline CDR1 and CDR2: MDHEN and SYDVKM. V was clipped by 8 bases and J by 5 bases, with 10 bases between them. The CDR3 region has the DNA TGTGCCAGCCTCCGGGCTAATAATTCACCCCTCCACTTT. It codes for CASLRANNSPLHF.

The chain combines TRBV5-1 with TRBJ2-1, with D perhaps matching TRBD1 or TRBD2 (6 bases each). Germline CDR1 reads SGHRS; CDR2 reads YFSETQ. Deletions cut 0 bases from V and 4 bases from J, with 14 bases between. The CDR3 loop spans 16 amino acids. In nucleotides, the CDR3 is TGCGCCAGCAGCTTGGCATGGGGGGCGAAGTACAATGAGCAGTTCTTC. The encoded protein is CASSLAWGAKYNEQFF. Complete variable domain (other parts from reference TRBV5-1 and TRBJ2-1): KAGVTQTPRYLIKTRGQQVTLSCSPISGHRSVSWYQQTPGQGLQFLFEYFSETQRNKGNFPGRFSGRQFSNSRSEMNVSTLELGDSALYLCASSLAWGAKYNEQFFGPGTRLTVL.

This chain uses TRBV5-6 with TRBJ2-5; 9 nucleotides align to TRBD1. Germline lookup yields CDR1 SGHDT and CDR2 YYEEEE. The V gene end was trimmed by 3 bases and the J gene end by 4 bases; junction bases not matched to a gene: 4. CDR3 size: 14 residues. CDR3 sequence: CASSYTGGGETQYF. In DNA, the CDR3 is TGTGCCAGCAGCTATACAGGGGGCGGAGAGACCCAGTACTTC.

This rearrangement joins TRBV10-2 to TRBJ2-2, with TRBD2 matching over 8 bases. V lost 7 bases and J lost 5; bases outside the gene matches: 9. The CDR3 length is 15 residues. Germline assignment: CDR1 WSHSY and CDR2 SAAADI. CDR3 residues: CASTVLAGRTGELFF. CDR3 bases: TGCGCCAGCACAGTTTTAGCGGGAAGGACCGGGGAGCTGTTTTTT.

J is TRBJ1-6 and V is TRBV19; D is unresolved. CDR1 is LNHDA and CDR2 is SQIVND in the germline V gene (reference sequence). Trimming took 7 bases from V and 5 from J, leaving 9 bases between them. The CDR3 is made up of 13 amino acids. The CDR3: CASKWVDNSPLHF. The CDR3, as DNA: TGTGCCAGTAAATGGGTTGATAATTCACCCCTCCACTTT.

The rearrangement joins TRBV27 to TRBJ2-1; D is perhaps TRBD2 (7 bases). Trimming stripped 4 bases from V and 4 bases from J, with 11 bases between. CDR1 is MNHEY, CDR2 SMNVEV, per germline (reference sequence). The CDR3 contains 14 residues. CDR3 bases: TGTGCCAGCAGTTACGGGGGGCAGTACAATGAGCAGTTCTTC. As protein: CASSYGGQYNEQFF.

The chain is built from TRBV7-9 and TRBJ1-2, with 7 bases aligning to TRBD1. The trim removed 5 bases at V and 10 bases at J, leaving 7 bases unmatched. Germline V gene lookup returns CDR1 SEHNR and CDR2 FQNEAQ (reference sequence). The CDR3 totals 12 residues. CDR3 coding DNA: TGTGCCAGCAGCCTAGAGACAGGGATCTACACCTTC. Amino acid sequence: CASSLETGIYTF.

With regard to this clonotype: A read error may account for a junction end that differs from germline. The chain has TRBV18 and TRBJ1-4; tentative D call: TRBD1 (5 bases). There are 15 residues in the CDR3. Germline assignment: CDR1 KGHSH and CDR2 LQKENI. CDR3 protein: CATSPLQGPDEKLFF. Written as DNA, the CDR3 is TGTGCCACCTCACCACTGCAGGGCCCTGATGAAAAACTGTTTTTT.

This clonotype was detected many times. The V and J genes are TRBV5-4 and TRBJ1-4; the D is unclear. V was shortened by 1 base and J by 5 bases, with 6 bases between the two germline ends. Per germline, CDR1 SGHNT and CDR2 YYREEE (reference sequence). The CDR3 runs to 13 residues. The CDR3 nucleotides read TGTGCCAGCAGCTTGCCGGGGAATGAAAAACTGTTTTTT. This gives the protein CASSLPGNEKLFF. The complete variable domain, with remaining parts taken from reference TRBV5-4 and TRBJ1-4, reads ETGVTQSPTHLIKTRGQQVTLRCSSQSGHNTVSWYQQALGQGPQFIFQYYREEENGRGNFPPRFSGLQFPNYSSELNVNALELDDSALYLCASSLPGNEKLFFGSGTQLSVL.

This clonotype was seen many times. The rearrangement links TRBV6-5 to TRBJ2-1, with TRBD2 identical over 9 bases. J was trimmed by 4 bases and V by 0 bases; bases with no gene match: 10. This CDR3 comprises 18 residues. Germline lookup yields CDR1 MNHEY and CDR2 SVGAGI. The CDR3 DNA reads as TGTGCCAGCAGTTACTCGAACCCCTCGCGGGGGGGATACAATGAGCAGTTCTTC. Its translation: CASSYSNPSRGGYNEQFF.

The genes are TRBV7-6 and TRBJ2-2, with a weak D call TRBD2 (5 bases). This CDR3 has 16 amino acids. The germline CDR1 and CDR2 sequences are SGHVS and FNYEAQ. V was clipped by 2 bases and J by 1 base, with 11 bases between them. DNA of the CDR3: TGTGCCAGCAGCTTATTCTTTGGACTGAACACCGGGGAGCTGTTTTTT. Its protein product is CASSLFFGLNTGELFF.

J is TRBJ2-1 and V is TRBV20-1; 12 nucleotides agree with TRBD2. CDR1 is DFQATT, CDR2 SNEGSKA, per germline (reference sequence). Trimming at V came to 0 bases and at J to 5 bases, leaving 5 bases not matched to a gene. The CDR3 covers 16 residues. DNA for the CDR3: TGCAGTGCTAGAGAGGGACTAGCGGGTAAACACAATGAGCAGTTCTTC. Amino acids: CSAREGLAGKHNEQFF.

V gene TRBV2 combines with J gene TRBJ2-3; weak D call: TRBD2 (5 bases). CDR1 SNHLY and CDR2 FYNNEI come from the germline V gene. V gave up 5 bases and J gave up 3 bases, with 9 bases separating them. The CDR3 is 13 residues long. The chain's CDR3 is CASSRLATDTQYF. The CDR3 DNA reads TGTGCCAGCAGTCGTCTAGCAACAGATACGCAGTATTTT.

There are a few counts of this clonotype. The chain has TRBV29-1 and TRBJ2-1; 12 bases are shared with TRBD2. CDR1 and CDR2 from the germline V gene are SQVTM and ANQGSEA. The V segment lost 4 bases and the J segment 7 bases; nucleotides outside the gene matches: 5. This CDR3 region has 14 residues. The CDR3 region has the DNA TGCAGCGTTGGAGGACTAGCGGGGTTGAATGAGCAGTTCTTC. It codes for CSVGGLAGLNEQFF.

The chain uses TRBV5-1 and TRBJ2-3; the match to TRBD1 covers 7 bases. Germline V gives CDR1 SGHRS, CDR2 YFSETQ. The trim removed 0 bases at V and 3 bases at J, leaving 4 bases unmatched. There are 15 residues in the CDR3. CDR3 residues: CASSLEGAKTDTQYF. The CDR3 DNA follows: TGCGCCAGCAGCTTGGAGGGGGCGAAAACAGATACGCAGTATTTT. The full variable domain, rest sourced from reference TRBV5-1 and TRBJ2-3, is KAGVTQTPRYLIKTRGQQVTLSCSPISGHRSVSWYQQTPGQGLQFLFEYFSETQRNKGNFPGRFSGRQFSNSRSEMNVSTLELGDSALYLCASSLEGAKTDTQYFGPGTRLTVL.

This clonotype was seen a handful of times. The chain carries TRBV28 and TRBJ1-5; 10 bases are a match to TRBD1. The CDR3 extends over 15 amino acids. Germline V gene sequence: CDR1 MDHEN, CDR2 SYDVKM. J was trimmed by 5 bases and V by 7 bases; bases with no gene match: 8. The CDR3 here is CASIPSGQGYQPQHF. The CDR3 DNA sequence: TGTGCCAGCATACCGTCGGGACAGGGGTATCAGCCCCAGCATTTT.

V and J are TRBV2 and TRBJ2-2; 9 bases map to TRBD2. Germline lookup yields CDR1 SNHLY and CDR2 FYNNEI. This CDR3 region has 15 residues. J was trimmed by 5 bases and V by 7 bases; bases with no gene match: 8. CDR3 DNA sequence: TGTGCCAGCACCGTAGCGGGAGTAAGGACCGGGGAGCTGTTTTTT. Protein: CASTVAGVRTGELFF.

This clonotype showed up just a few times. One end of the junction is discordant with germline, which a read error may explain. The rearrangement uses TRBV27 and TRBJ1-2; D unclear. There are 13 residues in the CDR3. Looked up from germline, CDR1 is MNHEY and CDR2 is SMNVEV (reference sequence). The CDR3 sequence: CGIPGAFPYGYTF. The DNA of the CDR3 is TGCGGTATACCGGGAGCCTTTCCGTATGGCTACACCTTC.